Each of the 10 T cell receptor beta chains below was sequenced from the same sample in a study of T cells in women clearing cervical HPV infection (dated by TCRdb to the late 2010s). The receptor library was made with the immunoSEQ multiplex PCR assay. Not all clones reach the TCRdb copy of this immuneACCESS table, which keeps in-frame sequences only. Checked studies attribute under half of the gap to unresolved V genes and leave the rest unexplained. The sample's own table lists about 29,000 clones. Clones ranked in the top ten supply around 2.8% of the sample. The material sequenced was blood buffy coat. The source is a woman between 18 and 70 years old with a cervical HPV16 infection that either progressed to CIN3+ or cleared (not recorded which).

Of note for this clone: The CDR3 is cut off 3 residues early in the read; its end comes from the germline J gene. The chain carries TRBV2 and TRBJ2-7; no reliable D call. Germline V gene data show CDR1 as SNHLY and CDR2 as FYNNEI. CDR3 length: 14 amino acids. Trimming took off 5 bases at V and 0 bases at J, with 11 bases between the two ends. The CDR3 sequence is CASSPLTGSYEQYF. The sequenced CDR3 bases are TGTGCCAGCAGTCCCCTGACGGGCTCCTACGAG.

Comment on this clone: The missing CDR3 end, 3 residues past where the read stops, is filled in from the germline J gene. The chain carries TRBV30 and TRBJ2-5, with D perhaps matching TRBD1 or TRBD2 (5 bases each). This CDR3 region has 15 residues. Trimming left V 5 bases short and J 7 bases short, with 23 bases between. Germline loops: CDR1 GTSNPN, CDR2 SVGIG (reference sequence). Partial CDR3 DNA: TGTGCCTGGGAGCCATCCGGGAACACCCAGGGGACC. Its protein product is CAWEPSGNTQGT. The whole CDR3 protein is CAWEPSGNTQGTQYF.

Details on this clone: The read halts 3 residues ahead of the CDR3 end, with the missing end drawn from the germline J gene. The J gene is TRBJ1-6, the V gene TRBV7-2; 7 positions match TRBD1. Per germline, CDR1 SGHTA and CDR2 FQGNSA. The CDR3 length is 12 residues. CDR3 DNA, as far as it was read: TGTGCCAGCAGCCGTAGACAGGGCCCC. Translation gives CASSRRQGP. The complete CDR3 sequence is CASSRRQGPLHF.

CDR3 DNA, as far as it was read: TGTGCCTGGTCCGGGGGACGGTTGACTCGATCTGGT. Translated, it gives CAWSGGRLTRSG. The CDR3 as a whole reads CAWSGGRLTRSGQYF. This chain connects TRBV30 to TRBJ2-4; a weak D match, TRBD2 (6 bases). The read halts 3 residues ahead of the CDR3 end, with the missing end drawn from the germline J gene. This CDR3 is 15 amino acids long. The germline gives CDR1 GTSNPN, CDR2 SVGIG (reference sequence).

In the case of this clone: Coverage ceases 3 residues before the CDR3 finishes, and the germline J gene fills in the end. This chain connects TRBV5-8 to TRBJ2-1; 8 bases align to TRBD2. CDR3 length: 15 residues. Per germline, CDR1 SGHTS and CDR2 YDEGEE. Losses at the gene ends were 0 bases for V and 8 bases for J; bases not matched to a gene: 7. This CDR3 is CASSLAGGYLYEQFF. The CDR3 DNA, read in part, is TGTGCCAGCAGCTTGGCGGGGGGGTACTTGTATGAG.

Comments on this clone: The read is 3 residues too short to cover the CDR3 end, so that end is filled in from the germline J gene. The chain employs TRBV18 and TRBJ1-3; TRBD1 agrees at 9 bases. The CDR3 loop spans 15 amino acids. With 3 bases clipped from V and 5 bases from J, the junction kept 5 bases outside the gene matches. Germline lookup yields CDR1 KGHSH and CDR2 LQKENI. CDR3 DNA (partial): TGTGCCAGCTCACCGGGGACAGGGACGAGAAACACC. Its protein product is CASSPGTGTRNT. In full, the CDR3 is CASSPGTGTRNTIYF.

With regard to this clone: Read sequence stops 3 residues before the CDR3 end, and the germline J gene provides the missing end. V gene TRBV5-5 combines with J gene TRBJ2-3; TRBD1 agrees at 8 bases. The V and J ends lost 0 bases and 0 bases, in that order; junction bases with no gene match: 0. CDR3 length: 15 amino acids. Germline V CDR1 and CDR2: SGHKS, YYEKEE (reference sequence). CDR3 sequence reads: CASSLGDRSTDTQYF. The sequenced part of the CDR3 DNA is TGTGCCAGCAGCTTGGGGGACAGGAGCACAGATACG.

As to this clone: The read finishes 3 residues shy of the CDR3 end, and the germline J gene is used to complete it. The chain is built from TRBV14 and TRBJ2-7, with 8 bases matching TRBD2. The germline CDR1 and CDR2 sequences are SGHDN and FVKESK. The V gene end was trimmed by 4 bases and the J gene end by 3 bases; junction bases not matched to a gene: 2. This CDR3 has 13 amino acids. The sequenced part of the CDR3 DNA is TGTGCCAGCAGCCCCGGGACTAGCTACGAG. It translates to CASSPGTSYE. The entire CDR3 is CASSPGTSYEQYF. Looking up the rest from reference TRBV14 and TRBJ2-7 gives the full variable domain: EAGVTQFPSHSVIEKGQTVTLRCDPISGHDNLYWYRRVMGKEIKFLLHFVKESKQDESGMPNNRFLAERTGGTYSTLKVQPAELEDSGVYFCASSPGTSYEQYFGPGTRLTVT.

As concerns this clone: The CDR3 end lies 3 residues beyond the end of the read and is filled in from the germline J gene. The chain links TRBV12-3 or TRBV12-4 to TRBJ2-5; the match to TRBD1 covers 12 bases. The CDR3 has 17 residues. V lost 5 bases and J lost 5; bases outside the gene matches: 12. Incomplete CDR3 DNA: TGTGCCAGCAGTGCCGGGACAGGGGGCTCTCGAGGGGAGACC. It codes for CASSAGTGGSRGET. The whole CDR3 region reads CASSAGTGGSRGETQYF.

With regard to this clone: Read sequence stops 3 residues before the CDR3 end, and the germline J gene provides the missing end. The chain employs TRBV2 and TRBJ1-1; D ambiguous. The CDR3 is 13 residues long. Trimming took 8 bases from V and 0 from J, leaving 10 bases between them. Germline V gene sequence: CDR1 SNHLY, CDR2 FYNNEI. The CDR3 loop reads CASHLQMNTEAFF. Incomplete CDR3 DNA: TGTGCCAGCCATTTACAGATGAACACTGAA.